This TCR beta chain comes out of a study of technical replicates of blood from a few donors. Per the germline V gene, CDR1 is SGHTA and CDR2 is FQGTGA. The CDR3 runs 14 residues. Trimming left V 1 base short and J 6 bases short, with 9 bases between. Clones were sequenced by immunoSEQ multiplex PCR, and TCRdb holds only the in-frame ones, with some missing. Here the sample spans approximately 70,000 clones, 95% to 96% being singletons. The source of this sequence is a human donor in good health. Sequenced sample: T cells isolated from PBMCs. This sequence joins TRBV7-3 and TRBJ2-2; D gene uncertain. In nucleotides, the CDR3 is TGTGCCAGCAGCTTAAATTCTATCCCCGGGGAGCTGTTTTTT. This translates into CASSLNSIPGELFF.